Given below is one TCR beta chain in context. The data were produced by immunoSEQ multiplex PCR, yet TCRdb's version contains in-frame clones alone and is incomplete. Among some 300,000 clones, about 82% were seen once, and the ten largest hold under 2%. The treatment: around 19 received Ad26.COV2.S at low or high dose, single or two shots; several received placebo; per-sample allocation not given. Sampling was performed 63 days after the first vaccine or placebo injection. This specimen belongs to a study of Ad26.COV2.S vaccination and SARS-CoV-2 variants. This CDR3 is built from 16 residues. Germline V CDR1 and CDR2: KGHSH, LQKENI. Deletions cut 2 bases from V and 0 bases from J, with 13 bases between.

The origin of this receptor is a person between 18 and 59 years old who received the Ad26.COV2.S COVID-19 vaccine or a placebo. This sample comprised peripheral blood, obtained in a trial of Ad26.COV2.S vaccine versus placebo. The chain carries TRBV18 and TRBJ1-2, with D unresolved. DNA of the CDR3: TGTGCCAGCTCACCAACGAATGCCAAGGCTAACTATGGCTACACCTTC. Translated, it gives CASSPTNAKANYGYTF.